One and the same sample provided the 8 T cell receptor beta chains below, sequenced in a study of T cell changes during pregnancy in multiple sclerosis (dated by TCRdb to 2018 to 2020). The library was generated by the immunoSEQ multiplex PCR assay. TCRdb carries this immuneACCESS record with in-frame sequences only. Its versions omit some clonotypes, under half of them owing to an unresolved V gene in the studies checked, with the rest unexplained. This sample holds over 100,000 clones; 90% to 95% were observed only once. Jointly, the top ten make up over 1.5% of the sample. Sequenced material: peripheral blood, taken in the third trimester of pregnancy. These receptors were collected from a female donor with multiple sclerosis, enrolled in a pregnancy study.

This clone appeared a few times. This chain links TRBV5-4 with TRBJ1-1; TRBD1 is a possible D gene (5 bases). Germline loops: CDR1 SGHNT, CDR2 YYREEE (reference sequence). The CDR3 length is 13 residues. V lost 4 bases to trimming and J lost 1 base, with 8 bases between them. CDR3 bases: TGTGCCAGCAGCCTGGACAAGAACACTGAAGCTTTCTTT. This translates into CASSLDKNTEAFF.

The chain recombines TRBV10-3 with TRBJ2-2; 9 bases line up with TRBD1. Per germline, CDR1 ENHRY and CDR2 SYGVKD. With V trimmed by 6 bases and J by 3 bases, 2 bases remained unmatched. The CDR3 totals 14 residues. CDR3 protein: CAIRRTGDTGELFF. CDR3 nucleotides: TGTGCCATCAGGCGGACAGGGGACACCGGGGAGCTGTTTTTT.

This chain connects TRBV19 to TRBJ2-1; 10 nucleotides match TRBD2. Germline values: CDR1 LNHDA, CDR2 SQIVND (reference sequence). There are 15 residues in the CDR3. After removal of 3 bases from V and 6 bases from J, the junction contained 5 bases not matched to a gene. CDR3 in amino acids: CASSIGTSAVNEQFF. CDR3 nucleotides: TGTGCCAGTAGTATTGGGACTAGCGCGGTCAATGAGCAGTTCTTC.

V and J are TRBV5-4 and TRBJ1-1; D call uncertain. V dropped 0 bases and J dropped 1 base, with 4 bases sitting between them. The CDR3 has 13 amino acids. The germline V gene has CDR1 SGHNT and CDR2 YYREEE (reference sequence). The CDR3 loop is CASSLVRNTEAFF. The CDR3 DNA reads as TGTGCCAGCAGCTTGGTTCGGAACACTGAAGCTTTCTTT.

The V and J genes are TRBV19 and TRBJ1-2; 11 nucleotides agree with TRBD1. Germline V gene data show CDR1 as LNHDA and CDR2 as SQIVND (reference sequence). The CDR3 runs to 14 residues. V lost 7 bases to trimming and J lost 7 bases; unmatched junction nucleotides: 8. CDR3 region: CASTPGQGVSGYTF. The CDR3 DNA is TGTGCCAGTACCCCGGGACAGGGGGTAAGTGGCTACACCTTC.

The chain combines TRBV28 with TRBJ2-3; possibly TRBD2 for D (7 bases). The germline CDR1 and CDR2 sequences are MDHEN and SYDVKM. V lost 3 bases and J lost 3, with 13 bases in between. The CDR3 covers 15 residues. CDR3 loop: CASSLGGGQTDTQYF. As DNA, the CDR3 is TGTGCCAGCAGTTTGGGGGGGGGCCAAACAGATACGCAGTATTTT.

This chain connects TRBV7-2 to TRBJ2-5, with 9 bases fitting TRBD2. Trimming cost V 2 bases and J 3 bases; bases outside gene matches: 7. The CDR3 has 16 residues. The V gene's germline CDR1 is SGHTA and CDR2 FQGNSA. CDR3 sequence reads: CASSLLGAGGKETQYF. CDR3 DNA sequence: TGTGCCAGCAGCTTACTAGGAGCGGGGGGAAAAGAGACCCAGTACTTC. Full variable domain (rest looked up from reference TRBV7-2 and TRBJ2-5): GAGVSQSPSNKVTEKGKDVELRCDPISGHTALYWYRQSLGQGLEFLIYFQGNSAPDKSGLPSDRFSAERTGGSVSTLTIQRTQQEDSAVYLCASSLLGAGGKETQYFGPGTRLLVL.

J is TRBJ2-1 and V is TRBV15, with D hard to call. CDR3 length: 16 residues. The V and J ends lost 5 bases and 0 bases respectively, with 14 bases between them. Germline V CDR1 and CDR2: LNHNV, YYDKDF (reference sequence). CDR3 in amino acids: CATSARLASSYNEQFF. The DNA of the CDR3 is TGTGCCACCAGCGCACGACTCGCGAGCTCCTACAATGAGCAGTTCTTC.